A selection of T cell receptor beta chains follows, all from one sample in a study of blood T cell repertoires in COVID-19. Only in-frame clones appear in the TCRdb table, and some are missing; sequencing was by immunoSEQ multiplex PCR. The sample lists 140,000 or so clones, about four fifths occurring once. Sequencing was done on a sample of peripheral blood. Receptors were obtained from an elderly woman with acute or convalescent COVID-19. Each CDR3 is given without its conserved first and last residue. Clone size is shown for a subset of rows, as once, few, many or a class of expanded clone.

v_call	j_call	clone_size	cdr3_aa
TRBV18	TRBJ1-5	few	ASSPDGGPRPQH
TRBV7-3	TRBJ1-1	few	ASSFTGENTEAF
TRBV6-6	TRBJ2-2	NA	ASSRTYNTGELF
TRBV6-2/TRBV6-3	TRBJ2-5	NA	ASSYWRLAFNKTQY
TRBV19	TRBJ1-5	once	ASSTPGTGEQPQH
TRBV7-6	TRBJ2-7	NA	ASSSNSGTGAYEQY
TRBV12-3/TRBV12-4	TRBJ2-7	NA	ASRLGAYEQY
TRBV2	TRBJ2-7	NA	ARKTLNRAYEQY
TRBV7-2	TRBJ2-3	NA	ASSLGGGRTDTQY
TRBV4-3	TRBJ2-5	NA	ASSQLAAYQETQY
TRBV10-2	TRBJ1-5	once	ASTGGTGLSNQPQH
TRBV27	TRBJ2-7	NA	ASSLRWGFYEQY
TRBV29-1	TRBJ1-1	NA	SGDINTEAF
TRBV6-5	TRBJ2-5	NA	ASSYRGQIQETQY
TRBV15	TRBJ1-1	NA	ATSRDRGFSEAF
TRBV5-1	TRBJ1-5	NA	ASSLGTVNSNQPQH
TRBV5-4	TRBJ1-2	NA	ASSWDRPNYGYT
TRBV5-1	TRBJ2-7	NA	ASSASGTDYEQY
TRBV29-1	TRBJ1-1	NA	SVVRTVNTEAF
TRBV29-1	TRBJ2-1	few	SADGGNEQF
TRBV10-1	TRBJ1-2	few	ASSGFRGSGYT
TRBV5-5	TRBJ1-5	NA	ASSLMGRGSNQPQH
TRBV3-1/TRBV3-2	TRBJ1-2	NA	ASSQGTGIYGYT
TRBV2	TRBJ1-2	NA	ASSERQRGLYGYT
TRBV3-1/TRBV3-2	TRBJ2-2	NA	ASSLGDTGWTGELF
TRBV15	TRBJ1-4	NA	ATSRVYEVATNEKLF
TRBV6-1	TRBJ1-2	NA	ASSDPSGGPNYGYT
TRBV21-1	TRBJ1-2	few	ASSLLEDGLPANYGYT